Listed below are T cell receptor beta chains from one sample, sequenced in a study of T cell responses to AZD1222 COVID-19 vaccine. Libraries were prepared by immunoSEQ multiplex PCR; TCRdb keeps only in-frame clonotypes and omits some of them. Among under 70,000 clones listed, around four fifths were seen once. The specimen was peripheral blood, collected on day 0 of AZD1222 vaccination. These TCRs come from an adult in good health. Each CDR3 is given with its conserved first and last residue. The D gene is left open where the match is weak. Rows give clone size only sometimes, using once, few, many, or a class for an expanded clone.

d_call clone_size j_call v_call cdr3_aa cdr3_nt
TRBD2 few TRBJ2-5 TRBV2 CASSVREGLGETQYF TGTGCCAGCAGTGTGCGGGAGGGCCTCGGGGAGACCCAGTACTTC
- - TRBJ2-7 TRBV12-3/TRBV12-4 CASSLEGAREQYF TGTGCCAGCAGTTTAGAGGGTGCGCGGGAGCAGTACTTC
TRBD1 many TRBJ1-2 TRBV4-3 CASSLQGGSHGYTF TGCGCCAGCAGCCTACAGGGGGGTTCTCATGGCTACACCTTC
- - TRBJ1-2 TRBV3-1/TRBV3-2 CASSPHRVEYGYTF TGTGCCAGCAGCCCGCACAGGGTGGAATATGGCTACACCTTC
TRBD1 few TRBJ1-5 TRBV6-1 CASSEAGGRGQPQHF TGTGCCAGCAGTGAGGCAGGGGGTAGGGGGCAGCCCCAGCATTTT
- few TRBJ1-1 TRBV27 CASSFGGGGTEAFF TGTGCCAGCAGTTTCGGAGGGGGAGGGACTGAAGCTTTCTTT
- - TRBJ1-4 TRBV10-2 CASSATPRGEKLFF TGCGCCAGCAGTGCCACTCCCAGGGGTGAAAAACTGTTTTTT
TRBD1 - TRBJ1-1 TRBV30 CAWSRGPPGQGNTEAFF TGTGCCTGGAGTCGAGGCCCCCCCGGACAGGGCAACACTGAAGCTTTCTTT
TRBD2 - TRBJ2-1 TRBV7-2 CASSSAGRKAYNEQFF TGTGCCAGCAGCTCCGCCGGGAGGAAGGCCTACAATGAGCAGTTCTTC
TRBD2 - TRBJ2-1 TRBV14 CASSQRWGLAEYNEQFF TGTGCCAGCAGCCAAAGATGGGGACTAGCGGAATACAATGAGCAGTTCTTC
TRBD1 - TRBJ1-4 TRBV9 CASSGQQGASEKLFF TGTGCCAGCAGCGGGCAGCAGGGGGCGAGTGAAAAACTGTTTTTT
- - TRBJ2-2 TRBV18 CASSPPGQGTGELFF TGTGCCAGCTCACCACCGGGGCAGGGGACCGGGGAGCTGTTTTTT
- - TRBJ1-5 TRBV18 CASSPPGQYSNQPQHF TGTGCCAGCTCACCACCGGGGCAGTATAGCAATCAGCCCCAGCATTTT
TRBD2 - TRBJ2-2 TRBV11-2 CASSLSAGIAGVGGELFF TGTGCCAGCAGCCTGAGCGCTGGGATAGCGGGAGTCGGGGGGGAGCTGTTTTTT
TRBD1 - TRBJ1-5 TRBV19 CASSIDYGTGSSNQPQHF TGTGCCAGTAGTATAGATTACGGGACAGGGTCCAGCAATCAGCCCCAGCATTTT
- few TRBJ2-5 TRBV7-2 CASSPGFGETQYF TGTGCCAGCAGCCCGGGGTTTGGGGAGACCCAGTACTTC
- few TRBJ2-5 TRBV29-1 CSVVQLGETQYF TGCAGCGTTGTCCAGCTGGGCGAGACCCAGTACTTC